This T cell receptor beta chain was captured in a study of blood T cell repertoires in COVID-19. Looking at the study overall: Acute and convalescent COVID-19 specimens originated in the United States, Italy and Spain. In each case, the material was cDNA or gDNA derived from T cells, B-cell-depleted T cells, or PBMCs.

Seattle's enrolled individuals joined amid active infection and were then monitored longitudinally. This CDR3 is built from 12 residues. V was clipped by 4 bases and J by 6 bases, with 7 bases between them. CDR1 is LNHDA and CDR2 is SQIVND in the germline V gene (reference sequence). Authors' methods: Reference gene primer amplification gave estimated nucleated cell counts. Sequencing used immunoSEQ multiplex PCR; TCRdb keeps in-frame clones, though not all of them. V and J calls and clone size are copied from that table; D and trimming were computed from the DNA. The sample includes roughly 200,000 clones, about 88% of them seen just once.

Material: peripheral blood. This receptor was obtained from a woman between 50 and 59 years old with COVID-19, enrolled during active disease. The J gene is TRBJ2-1, the V gene TRBV19; a possible D gene is TRBD1 (5 bases). This CDR3 reads CASSSRANEQFF. CDR3 coding DNA: TGTGCCAGTAGTAGCAGGGCCAATGAGCAGTTCTTC.